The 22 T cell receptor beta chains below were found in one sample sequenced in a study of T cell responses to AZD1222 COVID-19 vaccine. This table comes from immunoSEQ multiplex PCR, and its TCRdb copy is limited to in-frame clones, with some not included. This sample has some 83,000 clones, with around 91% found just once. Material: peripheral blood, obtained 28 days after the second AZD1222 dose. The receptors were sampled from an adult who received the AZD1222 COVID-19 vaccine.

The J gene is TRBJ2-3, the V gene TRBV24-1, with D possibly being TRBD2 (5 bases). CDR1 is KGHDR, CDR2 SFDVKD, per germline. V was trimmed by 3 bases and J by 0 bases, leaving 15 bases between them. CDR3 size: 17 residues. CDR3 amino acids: CATSDGHGGPSTDTQYF. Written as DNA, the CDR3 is TGTGCCACCAGTGATGGGCACGGCGGGCCTAGCACAGATACGCAGTATTTT.

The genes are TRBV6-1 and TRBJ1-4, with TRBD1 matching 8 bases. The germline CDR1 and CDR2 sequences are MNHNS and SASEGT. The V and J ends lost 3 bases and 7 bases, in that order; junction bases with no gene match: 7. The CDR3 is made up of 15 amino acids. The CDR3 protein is CASSDVGQGIEKLFF. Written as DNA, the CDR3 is TGTGCCAGCAGTGACGTTGGACAGGGAATTGAAAAACTGTTTTTT.

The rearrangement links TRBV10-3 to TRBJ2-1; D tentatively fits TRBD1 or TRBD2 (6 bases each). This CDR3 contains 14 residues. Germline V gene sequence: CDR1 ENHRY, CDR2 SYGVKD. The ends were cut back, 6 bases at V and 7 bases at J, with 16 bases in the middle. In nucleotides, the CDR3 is TGTGCCATCAGACACTCGGGGGCGGGAAATGAGCAGTTCTTC. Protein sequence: CAIRHSGAGNEQFF.

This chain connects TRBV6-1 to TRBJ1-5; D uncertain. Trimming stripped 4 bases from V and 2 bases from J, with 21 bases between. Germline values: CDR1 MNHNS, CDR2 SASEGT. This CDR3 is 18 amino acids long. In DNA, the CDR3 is TGTGCCAGCAGTGTGGGTTTCTGGGTCCGGCAGGGCAATCAGCCCCAGCATTTT. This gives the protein CASSVGFWVRQGNQPQHF.

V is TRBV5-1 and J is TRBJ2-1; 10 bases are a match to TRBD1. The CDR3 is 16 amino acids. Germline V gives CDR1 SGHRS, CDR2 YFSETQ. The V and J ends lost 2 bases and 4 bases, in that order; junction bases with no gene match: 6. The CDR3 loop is CASSLRQGARYNEQFF. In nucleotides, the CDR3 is TGCGCCAGCAGCTTACGACAGGGGGCGAGATACAATGAGCAGTTCTTC.

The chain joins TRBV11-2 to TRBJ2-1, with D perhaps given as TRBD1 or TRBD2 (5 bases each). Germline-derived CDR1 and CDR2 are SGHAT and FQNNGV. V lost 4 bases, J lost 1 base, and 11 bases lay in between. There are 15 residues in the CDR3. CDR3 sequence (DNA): TGTGCCAGCAGCTCCCTTGGGGGTTCCTACAATGAGCAGTTCTTC. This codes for CASSSLGGSYNEQFF.

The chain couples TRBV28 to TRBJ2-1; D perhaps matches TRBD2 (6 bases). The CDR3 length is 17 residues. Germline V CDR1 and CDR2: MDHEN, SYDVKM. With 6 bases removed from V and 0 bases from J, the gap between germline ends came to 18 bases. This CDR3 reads CASRPRAGTSSYNEQFF. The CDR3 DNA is TGTGCCAGCAGACCCAGGGCGGGGACGAGCTCCTACAATGAGCAGTTCTTC. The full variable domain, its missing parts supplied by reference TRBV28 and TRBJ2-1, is DVKVTQSSRYLVKRTGEKVFLECVQDMDHENMFWYRQDPGLGLRLIYFSYDVKMKEKGDIPEGYSVSREKKERFSLILESASTNQTSMYLCASRPRAGTSSYNEQFFGPGTRLTVL.

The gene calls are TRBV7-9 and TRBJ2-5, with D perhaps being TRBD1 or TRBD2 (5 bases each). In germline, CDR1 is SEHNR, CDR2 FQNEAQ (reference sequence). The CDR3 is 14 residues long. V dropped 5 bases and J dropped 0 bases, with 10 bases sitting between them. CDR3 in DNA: TGTGCCAGCAGCCGCCCGGGGCACCAAGAGACCCAGTACTTC. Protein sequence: CASSRPGHQETQYF.

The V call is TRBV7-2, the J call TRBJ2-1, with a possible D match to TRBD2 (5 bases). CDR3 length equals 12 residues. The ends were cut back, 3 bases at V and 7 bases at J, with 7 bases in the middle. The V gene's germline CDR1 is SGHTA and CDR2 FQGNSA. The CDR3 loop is CASSLSGNEQFF. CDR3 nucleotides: TGTGCCAGCAGCTTGTCGGGGAATGAGCAGTTCTTC.

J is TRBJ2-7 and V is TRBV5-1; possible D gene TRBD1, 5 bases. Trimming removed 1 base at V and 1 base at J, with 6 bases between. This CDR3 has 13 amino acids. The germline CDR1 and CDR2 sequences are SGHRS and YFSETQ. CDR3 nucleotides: TGCGCCAGCAGCTTGACAGGTTCCTACGAGCAGTACTTC. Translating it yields CASSLTGSYEQYF.

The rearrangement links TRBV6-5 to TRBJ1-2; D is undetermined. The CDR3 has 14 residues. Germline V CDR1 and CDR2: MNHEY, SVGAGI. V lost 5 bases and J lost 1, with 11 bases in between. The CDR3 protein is CASSSYGGNYGYTF. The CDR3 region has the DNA TGTGCCAGCAGTAGTTACGGCGGTAACTATGGCTACACCTTC.

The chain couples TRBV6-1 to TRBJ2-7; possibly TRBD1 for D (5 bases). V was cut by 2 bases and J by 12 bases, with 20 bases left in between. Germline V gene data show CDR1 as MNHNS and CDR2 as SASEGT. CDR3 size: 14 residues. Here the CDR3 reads CASSETAGISTVYF. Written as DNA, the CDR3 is TGTGCCAGCAGTGAAACCGCAGGGATCTCAACCGTGTACTTC.

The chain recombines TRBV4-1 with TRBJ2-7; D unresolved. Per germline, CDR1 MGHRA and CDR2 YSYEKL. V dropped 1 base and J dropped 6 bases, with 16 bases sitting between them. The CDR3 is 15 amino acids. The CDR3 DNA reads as TGCGCCAGCAGCCAAGTTCCTACCTCCCCTCGCGAGCAGTACTTC. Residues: CASSQVPTSPREQYF.

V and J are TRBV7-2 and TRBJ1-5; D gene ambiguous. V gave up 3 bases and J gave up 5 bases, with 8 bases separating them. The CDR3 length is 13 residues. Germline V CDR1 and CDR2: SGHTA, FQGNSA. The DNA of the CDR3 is TGTGCCAGCAGCTTTCAGAGTTATCAGCCCCAGCATTTT. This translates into CASSFQSYQPQHF.

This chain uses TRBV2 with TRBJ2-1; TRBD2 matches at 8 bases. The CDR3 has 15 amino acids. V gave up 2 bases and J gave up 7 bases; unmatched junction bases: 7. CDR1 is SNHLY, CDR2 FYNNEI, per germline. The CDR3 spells CASSELSGGGNEQFF. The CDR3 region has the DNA TGTGCCAGCAGTGAACTGAGCGGGGGAGGGAATGAGCAGTTCTTC.

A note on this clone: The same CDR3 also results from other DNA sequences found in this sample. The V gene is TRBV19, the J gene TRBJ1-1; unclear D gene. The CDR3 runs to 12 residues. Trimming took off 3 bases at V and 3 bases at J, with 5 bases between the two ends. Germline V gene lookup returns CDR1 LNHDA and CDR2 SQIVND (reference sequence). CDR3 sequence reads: CASSMGYTEAFF. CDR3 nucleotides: TGTGCCAGTAGTATGGGGTACACTGAAGCTTTCTTT.

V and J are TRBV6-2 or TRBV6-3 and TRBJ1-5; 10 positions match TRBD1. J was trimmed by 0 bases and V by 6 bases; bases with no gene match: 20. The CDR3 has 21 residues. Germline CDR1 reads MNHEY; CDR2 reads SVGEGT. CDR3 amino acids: CASSGEIGGQGPTYSNQPQHF. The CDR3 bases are TGTGCCAGCAGCGGGGAAATAGGGGGACAGGGGCCTACTTATAGCAATCAGCCCCAGCATTTT.

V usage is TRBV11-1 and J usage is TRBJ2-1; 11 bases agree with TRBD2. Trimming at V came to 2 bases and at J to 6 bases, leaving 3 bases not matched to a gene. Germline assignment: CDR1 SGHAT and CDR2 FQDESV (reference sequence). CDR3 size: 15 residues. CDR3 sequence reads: CASSLLAGGINEQFF. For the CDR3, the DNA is TGTGCCAGCAGCTTATTAGCGGGGGGGATCAATGAGCAGTTCTTC.

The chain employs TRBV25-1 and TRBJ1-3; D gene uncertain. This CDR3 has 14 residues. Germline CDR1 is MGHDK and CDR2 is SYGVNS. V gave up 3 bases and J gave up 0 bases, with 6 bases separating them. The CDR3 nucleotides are TGTGCCAGCAGTGACTGGTCCTCTGGAAACACCATATATTTT. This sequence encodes CASSDWSSGNTIYF.

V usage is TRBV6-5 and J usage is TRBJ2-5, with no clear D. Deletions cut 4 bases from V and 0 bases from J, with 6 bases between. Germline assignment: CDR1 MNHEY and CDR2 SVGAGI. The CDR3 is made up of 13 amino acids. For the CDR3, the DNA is TGTGCCAGCAGTTGGCTTCACCAAGAGACCCAGTACTTC. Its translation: CASSWLHQETQYF.

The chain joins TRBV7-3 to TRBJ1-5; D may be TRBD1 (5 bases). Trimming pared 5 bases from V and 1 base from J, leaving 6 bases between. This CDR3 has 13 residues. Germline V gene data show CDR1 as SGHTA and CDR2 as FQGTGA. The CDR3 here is CASSRDSNQPQHF. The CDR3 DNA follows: TGTGCCAGCAGCCGGGACAGCAATCAGCCCCAGCATTTT.

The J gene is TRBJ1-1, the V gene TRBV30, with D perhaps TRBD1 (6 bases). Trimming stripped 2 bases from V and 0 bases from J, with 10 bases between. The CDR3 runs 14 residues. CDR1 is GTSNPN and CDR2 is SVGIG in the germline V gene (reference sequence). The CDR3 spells CAWSSDSLNTEAFF. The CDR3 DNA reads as TGTGCCTGGAGTTCGGACAGCCTGAACACTGAAGCTTTCTTT.